Shown below are 23 T cell receptor beta chains from a single sample sequenced in a study of shared clonotypes between healthy human individuals. TCRdb's table, derived via immunoSEQ multiplex PCR, lists solely in-frame clones and lacks some. The sample has approximately 480,000 clones, about three quarters seen once; the top ten hold around 12%. The sequenced sample was PBMCs. Every receptor here comes from a woman in her 40s in good health. Some clones in this sample may be carry-over from other donors' samples.

The chain combines TRBV28 with TRBJ2-1, with D uncertain. Germline CDR1 MDHEN, CDR2 SYDVKM. Trimming removed 7 bases at V and 0 bases at J, with 7 bases between. This CDR3 is 13 amino acids long. The CDR3 DNA reads TGTGCCAGCACCAAGGCCTCCTACAATGAGCAGTTCTTC. As protein: CASTKASYNEQFF.

The CDR3 coding sequence is TGTGCCAGCAGTTTCGCGGTCCGGACTGAAGCTTTCTTT. Protein sequence: CASSFAVRTEAFF. The V gene is TRBV27, the J gene TRBJ1-1; no clear D gene. Germline V gene sequence: CDR1 MNHEY, CDR2 SMNVEV (reference sequence). The CDR3 runs to 13 residues. The germline V and J ends were trimmed by 3 bases and 5 bases, with 10 bases remaining between them.

The V and J genes are TRBV7-3 and TRBJ1-2; a possible D gene is TRBD1 (5 bases). Looked up from germline, CDR1 is SGHTA and CDR2 is FQGTGA. The CDR3 consists of 13 residues. The V end was cut by 2 bases, the J end by 7 bases, with 11 bases between. As DNA, the CDR3 is TGTGCCAGCAGCTTATTAGGGACGGCTGGCTACACCTTC. Protein sequence: CASSLLGTAGYTF.

The CDR3 sequence is CASSLEASRAYEQFF. CDR3 nucleotide sequence: TGTGCCAGCAGCTTGGAGGCTAGCAGGGCGTATGAGCAGTTCTTC. The rearrangement links TRBV5-4 to TRBJ2-1, with D perhaps matching TRBD1 or TRBD2 (5 bases each). The CDR3 is 15 residues long. V lost 0 bases, J lost 8 bases, and 15 bases lay in between. Looked up from germline, CDR1 is SGHNT and CDR2 is YYREEE (reference sequence).

V gene TRBV27 combines with J gene TRBJ1-2; D possibly corresponds to TRBD1 (5 bases). From germline, CDR1 is MNHEY and CDR2 SMNVEV (reference sequence). V dropped 5 bases and J dropped 4 bases, with 14 bases sitting between them. The CDR3 contains 14 residues. CDR3 region: CASSPRRGIYGYTF. CDR3 sequence (DNA): TGTGCCAGCAGTCCACGGCGGGGCATCTATGGCTACACCTTC.

Ten or more counts support this clone. The same CDR3 can be traced to other DNA sequences in this sample. The rearrangement joins TRBV5-1 to TRBJ1-1; perhaps TRBD1 as D (5 bases). The germline gives CDR1 SGHRS, CDR2 YFSETQ. The V and J ends lost 1 base and 7 bases respectively, with 20 bases between them. The CDR3 sequence is 16 residues long. CDR3 region: CASSLWSMTGGGEAFF. Here the CDR3 DNA reads TGCGCCAGCAGCTTGTGGTCTATGACCGGCGGGGGTGAAGCTTTCTTT.

The chain combines TRBV28 with TRBJ2-7; perhaps TRBD2 as D (6 bases). CDR3 length: 14 amino acids. Per germline, CDR1 MDHEN and CDR2 SYDVKM. Trimming cost V 5 bases and J 6 bases, with 17 bases left between them. The CDR3 loop is CASSRGGNLGEQYF. The CDR3 DNA reads as TGTGCCAGCAGTCGTGGGGGGAACCTGGGCGAGCAGTACTTC.

As concerns this clone: A read error may produce the germline difference seen at one junction end. This sample also contains other DNA sequences that code for the same CDR3. The J gene is TRBJ2-7, the V gene TRBV18; 7 bases agree with TRBD1. The CDR3 is 17 amino acids. CDR1 and CDR2 from the germline V gene are KGHSH and LQKENI. DNA of the CDR3: TGTGCCAGCTCACCCCGGCTATCCGACAGGGTAGCCTACGAGCAATACTTC. As protein: CASSPRLSDRVAYEQYF.

CDR3 sequence (DNA): TGTGCCAGCTGCCCTGGGGTACGGGGGGCCACCGGGGAGCTGTTTTTT. Encoded protein: CASCPGVRGATGELFF. V usage is TRBV28 and J usage is TRBJ2-2, with TRBD2 as a possible D gene (7 bases). Trimming pared 8 bases from V and 4 bases from J, leaving 20 bases between. The CDR3 is 16 residues long. Germline lookup yields CDR1 MDHEN and CDR2 SYDVKM. The full variable domain, in which reference TRBV28 and TRBJ2-2 provide the parts outside the CDR3, is DVKVTQSSRYLVKRTGEKVFLECVQDMDHENMFWYRQDPGLGLRLIYFSYDVKMKEKGDIPEGYSVSREKKERFSLILESASTNQTSMYLCASCPGVRGATGELFFGEGSRLTVL.

In its sample, this clone was seen once. V and J are TRBV7-9 and TRBJ2-1; 7 nucleotides agree with TRBD2. The J segment lost 4 bases and the V segment lost 2 bases, leaving 11 bases of the junction unmatched. Germline V CDR1 and CDR2: SEHNR, FQNEAQ (reference sequence). This CDR3 is built from 17 residues. The CDR3 coding sequence is TGTGCCAGCAGCTTAAGTATGGGGGAGGGGAAGTACAATGAGCAGTTCTTC. This translates into CASSLSMGEGKYNEQFF.

CDR3 amino acids: CASSLVGQYNEQFF. In DNA form, the CDR3 reads TGTGCCAGCAGCTTAGTGGGACAGTACAATGAGCAGTTCTTC. This chain links TRBV7-8 with TRBJ2-1; TRBD1 matches 7 bases. The CDR3 is 14 amino acids. J lost 4 bases, V lost 1 base, and 1 base had no gene match. CDR1 and CDR2 from the germline V gene are SGHVS and FQNEAQ.

The genes are TRBV4-2 and TRBJ2-7, with a tentative D call TRBD2 (5 bases). Trimming removed 1 base at V and 3 bases at J, with 19 bases between. Germline V gene sequence: CDR1 LGHNA, CDR2 YNFKEQ. The CDR3 contains 17 residues. The CDR3 here is CASSQGSLRVSNYEQYF. CDR3 nucleotides: TGTGCCAGCAGCCAAGGTTCCCTGCGGGTTTCCAACTACGAGCAGTACTTC.

V is TRBV28 and J is TRBJ2-1; 8 nucleotides match TRBD1. CDR1 MDHEN and CDR2 SYDVKM come from the germline V gene. V dropped 5 bases and J dropped 4; count of bases not matched to a gene: 7. The CDR3 is made up of 15 amino acids. CDR3: CASSNGQGGYNEQFF. The CDR3 nucleotides read TGTGCCAGCAGTAACGGACAGGGAGGATACAATGAGCAGTTCTTC. Full variable domain (missing parts from reference TRBV28 and TRBJ2-1): DVKVTQSSRYLVKRTGEKVFLECVQDMDHENMFWYRQDPGLGLRLIYFSYDVKMKEKGDIPEGYSVSREKKERFSLILESASTNQTSMYLCASSNGQGGYNEQFFGPGTRLTVL.

This chain uses TRBV6-1 with TRBJ2-5; TRBD2 agrees at 7 bases. The germline V gene encodes CDR1 MNHNS and CDR2 SASEGT. The CDR3 runs 14 residues. J was trimmed by 5 bases and V by 7 bases; bases with no gene match: 10. This CDR3 reads CASTPVAAGETQYF. In DNA form, the CDR3 reads TGTGCCAGCACCCCCGTGGCAGCGGGGGAGACCCAGTACTTC.

V gene TRBV7-2 combines with J gene TRBJ2-3; TRBD2 aligns across 10 bases. Germline CDR1 SGHTA, CDR2 FQGNSA. This CDR3 contains 14 residues. With V trimmed by 4 bases and J by 3 bases, 1 base remained unmatched. This chain's CDR3 is CASSSSGRTDTQYF. The DNA for the CDR3 is TGTGCCAGCAGCTCTAGCGGGAGAACAGATACGCAGTATTTT.

This chain uses TRBV7-2 with TRBJ1-1; D may be TRBD1 (5 bases). Per germline, CDR1 SGHTA and CDR2 FQGNSA. This CDR3 is 13 amino acids long. V lost 2 bases, J lost 9 bases, and 13 bases lay in between. In DNA form, the CDR3 reads TGTGCCAGCAGCTTAACCCGGGGGAGCCAAGCTTTCTTT. Its translation: CASSLTRGSQAFF. Combining the CDR3 with reference TRBV7-2 and TRBJ1-1 gives the whole variable domain GAGVSQSPSNKVTEKGKDVELRCDPISGHTALYWYRQSLGQGLEFLIYFQGNSAPDKSGLPSDRFSAERTGGSVSTLTIQRTQQEDSAVYLCASSLTRGSQAFFGQGTRLTVV.

This clone was seen a single time. Germline and junction disagree at one end, which may indicate a read error. Other DNA sequences in this sample translate to the same CDR3. The CDR3 spells CASSRDFQETQYF. The CDR3 bases are TGTGCTAGCAGCCGGGACTTCCAAGAGACCCAGTACTTC. The V gene is TRBV7-7, the J gene TRBJ2-5; tentatively, D is TRBD2 (6 bases). Germline loops: CDR1 SSHAT, CDR2 FNYEAQ (reference sequence). CDR3 length: 13 residues.

The chain employs TRBV2 and TRBJ2-4; D call uncertain. Germline V gives CDR1 SNHLY, CDR2 FYNNEI. V gave up 4 bases and J gave up 7 bases, with 5 bases separating them. CDR3 length: 11 amino acids. CDR3 coding DNA: TGTGCCAGCAGTGGGGTTAACATTCAGTACTTC. Translated, it gives CASSGVNIQYF.

The chain couples TRBV5-4 to TRBJ2-3, with D perhaps matching TRBD1 (6 bases). Germline CDR1 reads SGHNT; CDR2 reads YYREEE (reference sequence). The ends were cut back, 2 bases at V and 4 bases at J, with 11 bases in the middle. The CDR3 runs 14 residues. The CDR3 loop reads CASSFQGTADTQYF. CDR3 coding DNA: TGTGCCAGCAGCTTTCAGGGGACGGCAGATACGCAGTATTTT.

The J gene is TRBJ2-2, the V gene TRBV15; D is perhaps TRBD1 or TRBD2 (5 bases each). The CDR3 has 16 residues. CDR1 is LNHNV and CDR2 is YYDKDF in the germline V gene (reference sequence). The V gene lost 5 bases and the J gene lost 4 bases, with 17 bases spanning the gap. DNA of the CDR3: TGTGCCACCAGCGAACAGGCGGTCGCGGGCACCGGGGAGCTGTTTTTT. It yields the protein CATSEQAVAGTGELFF.

This clone was picked up many times. The junction shows a germline mismatch at one end, possibly a read error. V gene TRBV30 combines with J gene TRBJ1-6, with D perhaps TRBD1 (5 bases). The CDR3 length is 9 residues. The germline gives CDR1 GTSNPN, CDR2 SVGIG (reference sequence). CDR3 sequence (DNA): TGTGCCTGGAGTGCGGGGCGTAACTTT. Its protein product is CAWSAGRNF. The full variable domain, in which reference TRBV30 and TRBJ1-6 provide the parts outside the CDR3, is SQTIHQWPATLVQPVGSPLSLECTVEGTSNPNLYWYRQAAGRGLQLLFYSVGIGQISSEVPQNLSASRPQDRQFILSSKKLLLSDSGFYLCAWSAGRNFGNGTRLTVT.

V and J are TRBV2 and TRBJ2-5, with D perhaps matching TRBD2 (6 bases). Trimming left V 1 base short and J 8 bases short, with 11 bases between. The CDR3 sequence is 13 residues long. Germline CDR1 reads SNHLY; CDR2 reads FYNNEI. Written as DNA, the CDR3 is TGTGCCAGCAGTGAAGTGAATAGCGGAACCCAGTACTTC. Protein: CASSEVNSGTQYF.

The J gene is TRBJ2-2, the V gene TRBV2, with D maybe TRBD1 (5 bases). The germline V gene encodes CDR1 SNHLY and CDR2 FYNNEI. V was cut by 6 bases and J by 3 bases, with 17 bases left in between. The CDR3 length is 16 residues. The CDR3 spells CASRGRISRDTGELFF. In DNA, the CDR3 is TGTGCCAGCAGGGGGCGAATTTCCAGAGACACCGGGGAGCTGTTTTTT.